Listed here are 27 T cell receptor beta chains from one sample, sequenced in a study of graft-versus-host responses after intestinal transplantation. The protocol was immunoSEQ multiplex PCR, while the TCRdb copy is restricted to in-frame clones and leaves out a portion. The sample yields nearly 95,000 clones, roughly 91% seen once. The antigens for these receptors are not known. Here the sequenced sample was unstimulated CD8+ T cells sorted from spleen or lymph node cells, taken before intestinal transplant. Receptors were obtained from a human donor who received an intestinal transplant.

The rearrangement uses TRBV7-8 and TRBJ2-3, with TRBD1 identical over 9 bases. Looked up from germline, CDR1 is SGHVS and CDR2 is FQNEAQ. The CDR3 is 16 amino acids. Unmatched junction bases numbered 8, after V lost 5 bases and J lost 2 bases. CDR3 loop: CASSLETGGFTDTQYF. The CDR3 DNA follows: TGTGCCAGCAGCCTAGAGACAGGGGGTTTCACAGATACGCAGTATTTT.

This clone was found once. V is TRBV7-8 and J is TRBJ2-2; weak D call: TRBD2 (7 bases). The CDR3 spans 13 residues. CDR1 and CDR2 from the germline V gene are SGHVS and FQNEAQ. The ends were cut back, 6 bases at V and 6 bases at J, with 11 bases in the middle. The CDR3 bases are TGTGCCAGCAGAAAGGGGGGGTCCGGGGAGCTGTTTTTT. Residues: CASRKGGSGELFF.

A single count supports this clone. The chain has TRBV9 and TRBJ1-6, with a weak D call TRBD1 (6 bases). Germline V CDR1 and CDR2: SGDLS, YYNGEE. Trimming pared 2 bases from V and 7 bases from J, leaving 13 bases between. This CDR3 spans 15 amino acids. The CDR3 spells CASSVEGGSNSPLHF. The CDR3 DNA reads TGTGCCAGCAGCGTCGAAGGGGGATCAAATTCACCCCTCCACTTT.

This clone was found a few times. CDR3 region: CASSWGGDKGDEQYF. For the CDR3, the DNA is TGCGCCAGCAGTTGGGGAGGGGACAAGGGAGACGAGCAGTACTTC. The chain is built from TRBV4-1 and TRBJ2-7; possibly TRBD2 for D (7 bases). The ends were cut back, 6 bases at V and 5 bases at J, with 20 bases in the middle. Per germline, CDR1 MGHRA and CDR2 YSYEKL. This CDR3 has 15 amino acids.

The chain combines TRBV5-6 with TRBJ1-2; 11 nucleotides agree with TRBD1. V was clipped by 2 bases and J by 8 bases; unmatched bases: 5. The CDR3 covers 14 residues. Looked up from germline, CDR1 is SGHDT and CDR2 is YYEEEE. The CDR3 nucleotides read TGTGCCAGCAGCTTAGGGACAGGGGGTGTCGGCTACACCTTC. It translates to CASSLGTGGVGYTF.

The chain has TRBV7-9 and TRBJ2-7; D gene unclear. The CDR3 is 13 residues long. Deletions cut 0 bases from V and 5 bases from J, with 8 bases between. Germline V gene lookup returns CDR1 SEHNR and CDR2 FQNEAQ (reference sequence). CDR3 amino acids: CASSLASFDEQYF. Here the CDR3 DNA reads TGTGCCAGCAGCTTAGCGTCTTTCGACGAGCAGTACTTC. Looking up the rest from reference TRBV7-9 and TRBJ2-7 gives the full variable domain: DTGVSQNPRHKITKRGQNVTFRCDPISEHNRLYWYRQTLGQGPEFLTYFQNEAQLEKSRLLSDRFSAERPKGSFSTLEIQRTEQGDSAMYLCASSLASFDEQYFGPGTRLTVT.

The chain joins TRBV7-6 to TRBJ2-7; 10 bases agree with TRBD1. Trimming at V came to 2 bases and at J to 5 bases, leaving 9 bases not matched to a gene. Per the germline V gene, CDR1 is SGHVS and CDR2 is FNYEAQ. CDR3 size: 16 residues. CDR3 sequence (DNA): TGTGCCAGCAGCTTATTGGGGGGACAGGGGATCCACGAGCAGTACTTC. It encodes CASSLLGGQGIHEQYF.

The sample holds a few counts of this clone. The chain is built from TRBV6-6 and TRBJ1-1, with TRBD1 identical over 8 bases. CDR3 length: 13 amino acids. The trim removed 6 bases at V and 10 bases at J, leaving 10 bases unmatched. Germline V gene data show CDR1 as MNHNY and CDR2 as SVGAGI (reference sequence). The CDR3 DNA follows: TGTGCCAGCAGACCCGACAGGGGACGCTCAGCTTTCTTT. Encoded protein: CASRPDRGRSAFF.

The chain links TRBV5-6 to TRBJ1-1; D uncertain. The germline V gene has CDR1 SGHDT and CDR2 YYEEEE. CDR3 size: 12 residues. V lost 4 bases and J lost 3, with 7 bases in between. The CDR3 nucleotides are TGTGCCAGCAGCCCACAAGACACTGAAGCTTTCTTT. As protein: CASSPQDTEAFF.

The V gene is TRBV19, the J gene TRBJ2-7, with 7 bases fitting TRBD1. The germline V gene encodes CDR1 LNHDA and CDR2 SQIVND (reference sequence). Trimming at V came to 5 bases and at J to 9 bases, leaving 13 bases not matched to a gene. The CDR3 runs 14 residues. The CDR3 region has the DNA TGTGCCAGTAGTCCAGGGACAGCTTTTGCGGGGCAGTACTTC. Residues: CASSPGTAFAGQYF.

The chain is built from TRBV11-3 and TRBJ2-7, with 8 bases lining up with TRBD2. Losses at the gene ends were 7 bases for V and 6 bases for J; bases not matched to a gene: 11. CDR1 and CDR2 (germline): SGHNT, YENEEA. This CDR3 contains 14 residues. CDR3 region: CASMGEGLDSEQYF. CDR3 nucleotide sequence: TGTGCCAGCATGGGAGAGGGACTAGACTCCGAGCAGTACTTC.

This clone was seen a single time. V usage is TRBV5-4 and J usage is TRBJ2-1; maybe TRBD2 (5 bases). Trimming stripped 4 bases from V and 4 bases from J, with 9 bases between. The germline CDR1 and CDR2 sequences are SGHNT and YYREEE (reference sequence). The CDR3 extends over 13 amino acids. The CDR3 sequence: CASSPREYNEQFF. The CDR3 DNA is TGTGCCAGCAGCCCTAGGGAGTACAATGAGCAGTTCTTC. Looking up the rest from reference TRBV5-4 and TRBJ2-1 gives the full variable domain: ETGVTQSPTHLIKTRGQQVTLRCSSQSGHNTVSWYQQALGQGPQFIFQYYREEENGRGNFPPRFSGLQFPNYSSELNVNALELDDSALYLCASSPREYNEQFFGPGTRLTVL.

The chain uses TRBV9 and TRBJ2-2; 8 nucleotides line up with TRBD2. CDR3 length: 16 amino acids. V shed 0 bases, J shed 7 bases, and the junction held 8 bases outside the gene matches. CDR1 and CDR2 (germline): SGDLS, YYNGEE. CDR3 protein: CASSVEKAGGDGELFF. CDR3 DNA sequence: TGTGCCAGCAGCGTAGAGAAGGCGGGGGGCGACGGGGAGCTGTTTTTT.

This clone occurred once. The rearrangement links TRBV30 to TRBJ1-1; no firm D call. Germline values: CDR1 GTSNPN, CDR2 SVGIG (reference sequence). The CDR3 spans 13 residues. Trimming left V 2 bases short and J 4 bases short, with 11 bases between. The CDR3 spells CAWSRSPGTEAFF. CDR3 sequence (DNA): TGTGCCTGGAGTCGTTCACCGGGCACTGAAGCTTTCTTT. Filled out from reference TRBV30 and TRBJ1-1, the complete variable domain reads SQTIHQWPATLVQPVGSPLSLECTVEGTSNPNLYWYRQAAGRGLQLLFYSVGIGQISSEVPQNLSASRPQDRQFILSSKKLLLSDSGFYLCAWSRSPGTEAFFGQGTRLTVV.

The V call is TRBV19, the J call TRBJ2-7; D might be TRBD1 (6 bases). The V gene's germline CDR1 is LNHDA and CDR2 SQIVND (reference sequence). V was trimmed by 4 bases and J by 2 bases, leaving 12 bases between them. The CDR3 covers 14 residues. CDR3 coding DNA: TGTGCCAGTAGTAACCAGGGGCCGGCCTACGAGCAGTACTTC. It encodes CASSNQGPAYEQYF.

The chain couples TRBV29-1 to TRBJ2-7, with 12 bases aligning to TRBD2. This CDR3 is built from 15 residues. Trimming at V came to 4 bases and at J to 3 bases, leaving 7 bases not matched to a gene. Germline loops: CDR1 SQVTM, CDR2 ANQGSEA. The CDR3 is CSVVVLAGGIYEQYF. As DNA, the CDR3 is TGCAGCGTTGTTGTCCTAGCGGGGGGGATCTACGAGCAGTACTTC.

V is TRBV21-1 and J is TRBJ2-3; the DNA was not used to check the table's D call, TRBD2. TRBV21-1 has pseudogene status. This CDR3 has 18 amino acids. CDR3 in amino acids: CASSTEHQGGSGTDTQYF. As DNA, the CDR3 is TGTGCCAGCAGCACCGAGCATCAGGGAGGGTCTGGCACAGATACGCAGTATTTT.

The CDR3 bases are TGTGCCAGCAGCTTTAGTGGGACAGGGGGCTCCTACAATGAGCAGTTCTTC. Amino acids: CASSFSGTGGSYNEQFF. The V and J genes are TRBV11-2 and TRBJ2-1, with 11 bases identical to TRBD1. CDR3 length: 17 amino acids. Per the germline V gene, CDR1 is SGHAT and CDR2 is FQNNGV. The junction had 4 bases not matched to a gene; V was cut back by 3 bases and J by 0 bases.

The chain combines TRBV27 with TRBJ1-3; TRBD1 matches 7 bases. The CDR3 is 16 amino acids. Trimming took 6 bases from V and 0 from J; bases not matched to a gene: 8. The germline CDR1 and CDR2 sequences are MNHEY and SMNVEV (reference sequence). In nucleotides, the CDR3 is TGTGCCAGCAGGAATACAGGGGATAACTCTGGAAACACCATATATTTT. The encoded protein is CASRNTGDNSGNTIYF.

The CDR3 protein is CSVGSQGPSDYGYTF. The CDR3 nucleotides read TGCAGCGTTGGAAGCCAGGGGCCGTCTGACTATGGCTACACCTTC. The genes are TRBV29-1 and TRBJ1-2; maybe TRBD1 (6 bases). Germline V gene lookup returns CDR1 SQVTM and CDR2 ANQGSEA. Trimming left V 4 bases short and J 3 bases short, with 18 bases between. This CDR3 is 15 amino acids long.

The CDR3 region has the DNA TGTGCCAGCAGCCCAACAGGGGCGGTAGTCAATAGCAATCAGCCCCAGCATTTT. Translation gives CASSPTGAVVNSNQPQHF. V gene TRBV27 combines with J gene TRBJ1-5; 7 bases agree with TRBD1. V dropped 6 bases and J dropped 0; count of bases not matched to a gene: 14. This CDR3 comprises 18 residues. Germline V gives CDR1 MNHEY, CDR2 SMNVEV (reference sequence).

V is TRBV10-2 and J is TRBJ2-2; no reliable D call. The CDR3 extends over 16 amino acids. The germline CDR1 and CDR2 sequences are WSHSY and SAAADI. The V end lost 6 bases, the J end lost 4 bases, and 18 bases lay between the germline ends. CDR3 sequence: CASRNRKPSGTGELFF. The CDR3 region has the DNA TGCGCCAGCAGGAATAGAAAGCCGTCGGGCACCGGGGAGCTGTTTTTT.

This rearrangement joins TRBV2 to TRBJ2-7; the match to TRBD2 covers 10 bases. V trimming: 7 bases; J trimming: 2 bases; junction bases outside the gene matches: 5. Germline-derived CDR1 and CDR2 are SNHLY and FYNNEI. The CDR3 is 14 amino acids. The CDR3 DNA follows: TGTGCCAGCACCTTAGCGGGGGGCACCTACGAGCAGTACTTC. It codes for CASTLAGGTYEQYF.

The rearrangement joins TRBV5-1 to TRBJ1-1; 7 nucleotides agree with TRBD1. V shed 1 base, J shed 1 base, and the junction held 4 bases outside the gene matches. Germline CDR1 SGHRS, CDR2 YFSETQ. CDR3 length: 15 amino acids. The CDR3 DNA reads TGCGCCAGCAGCTTGCGTACAGGGGCGAACACTGAAGCTTTCTTT. Translation gives CASSLRTGANTEAFF.

The rearrangement uses TRBV19 and TRBJ2-7, with D tentatively TRBD1 (6 bases). Between the trimmed V and J ends, which lost 5 bases and 6 bases, there was a span of 17 bases. Germline V lookup: CDR1 LNHDA, CDR2 SQIVND (reference sequence). The length of the CDR3 is 14 residues. The DNA of the CDR3 is TGTGCCAGTAGTCCAGGGGCGATGGAAGGCGAGCAGTACTTC. As protein: CASSPGAMEGEQYF.

The rearrangement links TRBV6-1 to TRBJ2-7, with 10 positions matching TRBD1. Trimming cost V 3 bases and J 9 bases; bases outside gene matches: 8. The CDR3 consists of 14 residues. Per the germline V gene, CDR1 is MNHNS and CDR2 is SASEGT. In DNA form, the CDR3 reads TGTGCCAGCAGTGAGGACAGGGGGGGAGAAGGGCAGTACTTC. Its protein is CASSEDRGGEGQYF.

The chain links TRBV30 to TRBJ1-1; TRBD1 agrees at 8 bases. The CDR3 is 16 residues long. Germline CDR1 GTSNPN, CDR2 SVGIG (reference sequence). J gave up 4 bases and V 0 bases, and 10 bases lay outside the gene matches. The CDR3 here is CAWSVWDGQGVTEAFF. The CDR3 DNA reads as TGTGCCTGGAGTGTATGGGATGGACAGGGAGTCACTGAAGCTTTCTTT.